Detailed here is one T cell receptor beta chain. Its specificity is unknown. The data are from a study of cytomegalovirus exposure and HLA in healthy donors. Study findings and constraints: When presence/absence was analysed, sequencing depth was taken to be roughly uniform across donors.

Whereas donors were nominally healthy upon sampling, unrecorded immune exposures were probable. Looked up from germline, CDR1 is MNHEY and CDR2 is SVGAGI. Between the trimmed V and J ends, which lost 0 bases and 5 bases, there was a span of 10 bases. This CDR3 spans 14 amino acids. A multiplex PCR was run with 60 Vbeta primers and 13 Jbeta primers. Profiling relied on immunoSEQ multiplex PCR, and the TCRdb table lists in-frame clones only, not all of them. The data contain 190,000 or so clones, more than 75% of them singletons. The origin of this receptor is a male donor in good health and CMV-seropositive. The sample taken for sequencing was PBMCs. This rearrangement joins TRBV6-5 to TRBJ2-5; possible D gene TRBD1, 5 bases. Here the CDR3 DNA reads TGTGCCAGCAGTTACTCGGGCAGGGATGAGACCCAGTACTTC. It translates to CASSYSGRDETQYF.